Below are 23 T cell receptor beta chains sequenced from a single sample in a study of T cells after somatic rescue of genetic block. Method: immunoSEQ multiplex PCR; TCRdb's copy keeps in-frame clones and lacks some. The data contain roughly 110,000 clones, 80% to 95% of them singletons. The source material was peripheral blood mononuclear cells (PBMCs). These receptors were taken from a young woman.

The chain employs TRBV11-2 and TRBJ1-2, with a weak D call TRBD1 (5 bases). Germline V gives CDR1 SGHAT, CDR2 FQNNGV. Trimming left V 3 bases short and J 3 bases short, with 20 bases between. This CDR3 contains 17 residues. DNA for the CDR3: TGTGCCAGCAGCTTGGGGAGGGGATCTATTCGGGACTATGGCTACACCTTC. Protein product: CASSLGRGSIRDYGYTF.

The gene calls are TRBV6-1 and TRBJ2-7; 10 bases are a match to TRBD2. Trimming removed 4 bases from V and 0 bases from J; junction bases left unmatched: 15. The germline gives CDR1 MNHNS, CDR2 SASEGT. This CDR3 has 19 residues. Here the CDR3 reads CASSGGPASGGRSSYEQYF. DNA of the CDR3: TGTGCCAGCAGTGGGGGTCCCGCTAGCGGGGGCCGGAGCTCCTACGAGCAGTACTTC.

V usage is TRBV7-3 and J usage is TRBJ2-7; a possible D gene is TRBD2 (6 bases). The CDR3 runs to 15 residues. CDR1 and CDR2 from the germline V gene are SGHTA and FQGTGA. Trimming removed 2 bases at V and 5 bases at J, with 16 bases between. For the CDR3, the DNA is TGTGCCAGCAGCTTAGGGGGGACCCCTGGTAACGAGCAGTACTTC. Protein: CASSLGGTPGNEQYF.

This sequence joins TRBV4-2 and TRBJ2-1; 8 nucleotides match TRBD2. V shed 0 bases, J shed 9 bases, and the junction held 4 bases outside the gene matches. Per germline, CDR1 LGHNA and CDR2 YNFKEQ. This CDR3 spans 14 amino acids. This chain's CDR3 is CASSQDLLAGEQFF. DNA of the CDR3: TGTGCCAGCAGCCAAGATTTGCTAGCGGGTGAGCAGTTCTTC.

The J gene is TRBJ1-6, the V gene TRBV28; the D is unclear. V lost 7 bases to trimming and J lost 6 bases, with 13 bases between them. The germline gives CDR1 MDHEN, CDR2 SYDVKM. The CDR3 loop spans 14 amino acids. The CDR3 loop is CASTFPKLNSPLHF. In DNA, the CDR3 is TGTGCCAGCACCTTCCCCAAACTTAATTCACCCCTCCACTTT.

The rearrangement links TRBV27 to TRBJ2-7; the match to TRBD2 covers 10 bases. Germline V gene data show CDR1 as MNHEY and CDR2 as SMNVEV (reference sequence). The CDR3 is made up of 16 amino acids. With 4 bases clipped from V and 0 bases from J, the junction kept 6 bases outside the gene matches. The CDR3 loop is CASSSASGGLSYEQYF. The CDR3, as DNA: TGTGCCAGCAGTTCGGCTAGCGGGGGTCTCTCCTACGAGCAGTACTTC.

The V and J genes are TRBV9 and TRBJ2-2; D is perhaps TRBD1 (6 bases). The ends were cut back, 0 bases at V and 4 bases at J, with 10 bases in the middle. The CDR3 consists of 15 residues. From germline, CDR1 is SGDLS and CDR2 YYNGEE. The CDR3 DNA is TGTGCCAGCAGCGTAGGGGGGCCGGGCACCGGGGAGCTGTTTTTT. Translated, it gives CASSVGGPGTGELFF.

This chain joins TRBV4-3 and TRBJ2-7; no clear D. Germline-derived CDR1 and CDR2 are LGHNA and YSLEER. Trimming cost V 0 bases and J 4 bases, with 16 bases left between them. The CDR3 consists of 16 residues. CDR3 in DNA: TGCGCCAGCAGCCAAGACACATCGACTCCTTCTTACGAGCAGTACTTC. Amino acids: CASSQDTSTPSYEQYF.

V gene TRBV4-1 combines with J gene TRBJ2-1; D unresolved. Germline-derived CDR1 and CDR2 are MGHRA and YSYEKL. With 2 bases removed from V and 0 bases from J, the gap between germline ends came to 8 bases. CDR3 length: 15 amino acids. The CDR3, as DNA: TGCGCCAGCAGCCAAATAAGAGTCTCCTACAATGAGCAGTTCTTC. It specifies CASSQIRVSYNEQFF.

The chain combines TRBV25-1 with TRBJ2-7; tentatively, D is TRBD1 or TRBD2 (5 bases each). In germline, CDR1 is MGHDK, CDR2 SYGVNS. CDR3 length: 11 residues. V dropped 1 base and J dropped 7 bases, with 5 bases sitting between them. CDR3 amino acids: CASSEWGEQYF. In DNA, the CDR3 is TGTGCCAGCAGTGAATGGGGGGAGCAGTACTTC.

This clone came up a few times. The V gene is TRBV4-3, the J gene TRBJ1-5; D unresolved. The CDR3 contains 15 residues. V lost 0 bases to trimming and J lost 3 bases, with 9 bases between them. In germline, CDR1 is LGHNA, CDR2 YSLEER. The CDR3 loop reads CASSQEGQTNQPQHF. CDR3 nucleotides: TGCGCCAGCAGCCAAGAAGGCCAAACCAATCAGCCCCAGCATTTT.

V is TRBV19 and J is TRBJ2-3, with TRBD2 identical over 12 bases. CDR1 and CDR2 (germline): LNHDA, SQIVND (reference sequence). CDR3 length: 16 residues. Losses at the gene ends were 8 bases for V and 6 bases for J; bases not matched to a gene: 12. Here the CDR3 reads CASSELLAGGLDTQYF. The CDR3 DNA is TGTGCCAGTTCCGAACTTCTAGCGGGGGGGCTGGATACGCAGTATTTT.

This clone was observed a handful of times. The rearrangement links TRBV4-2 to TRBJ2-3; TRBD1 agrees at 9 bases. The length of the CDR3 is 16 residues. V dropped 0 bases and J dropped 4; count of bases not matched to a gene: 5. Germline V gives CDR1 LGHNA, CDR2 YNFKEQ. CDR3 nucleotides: TGTGCCAGCAGCCAAGATCGGGGACAGGGTGCAGATACGCAGTATTTT. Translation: CASSQDRGQGADTQYF.

CDR3 in amino acids: CASSLGGLRVGNTEAFF. The CDR3 DNA reads TGTGCCAGCAGCTTGGGAGGACTCAGGGTGGGTAACACTGAAGCTTTCTTT. The rearrangement joins TRBV5-4 to TRBJ1-1; D is perhaps TRBD1 (5 bases). Germline V gene sequence: CDR1 SGHNT, CDR2 YYREEE (reference sequence). The CDR3 spans 17 residues. Deletions cut 0 bases from V and 2 bases from J, with 17 bases between.

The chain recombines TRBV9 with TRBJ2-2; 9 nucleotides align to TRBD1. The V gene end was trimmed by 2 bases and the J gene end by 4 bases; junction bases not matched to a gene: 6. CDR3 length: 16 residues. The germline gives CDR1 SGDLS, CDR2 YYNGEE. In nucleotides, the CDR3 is TGTGCCAGCAGCGTTCTCGGGACAGGGACCACCGGGGAGCTGTTTTTT. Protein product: CASSVLGTGTTGELFF.

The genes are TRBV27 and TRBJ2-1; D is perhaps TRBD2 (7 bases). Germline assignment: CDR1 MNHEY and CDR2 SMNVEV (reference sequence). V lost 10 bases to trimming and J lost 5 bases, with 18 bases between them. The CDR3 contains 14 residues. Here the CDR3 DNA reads TGTGCCACCAGCAATGGGGGGGCCAACAATGAGCAGTTCTTC. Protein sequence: CATSNGGANNEQFF.

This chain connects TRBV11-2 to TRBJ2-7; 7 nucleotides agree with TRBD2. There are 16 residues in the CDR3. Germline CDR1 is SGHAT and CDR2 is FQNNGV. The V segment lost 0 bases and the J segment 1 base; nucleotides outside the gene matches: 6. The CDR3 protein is CASSLELSGTSYEQYF. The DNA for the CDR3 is TGTGCCAGCAGCTTAGAGTTGAGCGGGACTTCCTACGAGCAGTACTTC.

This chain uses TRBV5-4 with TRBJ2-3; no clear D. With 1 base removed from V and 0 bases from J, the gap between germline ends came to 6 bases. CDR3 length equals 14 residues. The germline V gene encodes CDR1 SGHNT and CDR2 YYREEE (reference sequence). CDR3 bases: TGTGCCAGCAGCTTGCAAGGTAGCACAGATACGCAGTATTTT. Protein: CASSLQGSTDTQYF.

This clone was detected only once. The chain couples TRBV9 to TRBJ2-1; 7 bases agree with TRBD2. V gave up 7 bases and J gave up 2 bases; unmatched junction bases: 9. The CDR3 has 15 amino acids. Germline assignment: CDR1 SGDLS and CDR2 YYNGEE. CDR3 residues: CASSPGGVTYNEQFF. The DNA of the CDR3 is TGTGCCAGCTCTCCGGGGGGAGTAACCTACAATGAGCAGTTCTTC. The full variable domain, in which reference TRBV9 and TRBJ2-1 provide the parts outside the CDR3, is DSGVTQTPKHLITATGQRVTLRCSPRSGDLSVYWYQQSLDQGLQFLIQYYNGEERAKGNILERFSAQQFPDLHSELNLSSLELGDSALYFCASSPGGVTYNEQFFGPGTRLTVL.

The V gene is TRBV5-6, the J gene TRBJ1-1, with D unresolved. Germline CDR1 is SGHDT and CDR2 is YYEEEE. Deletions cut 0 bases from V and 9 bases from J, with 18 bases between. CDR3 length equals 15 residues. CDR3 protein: CASSLARGGGRKAFF. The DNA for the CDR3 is TGTGCCAGCAGCTTGGCCCGGGGAGGAGGGCGAAAAGCTTTCTTT.

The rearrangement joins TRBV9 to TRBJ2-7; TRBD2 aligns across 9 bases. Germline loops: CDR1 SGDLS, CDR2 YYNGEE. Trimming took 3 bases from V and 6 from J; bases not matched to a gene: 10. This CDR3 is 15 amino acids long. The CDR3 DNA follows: TGTGCCAGCAGCGAAACAACCGGGACTAGCAGCGAGCAGTACTTC. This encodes CASSETTGTSSEQYF.

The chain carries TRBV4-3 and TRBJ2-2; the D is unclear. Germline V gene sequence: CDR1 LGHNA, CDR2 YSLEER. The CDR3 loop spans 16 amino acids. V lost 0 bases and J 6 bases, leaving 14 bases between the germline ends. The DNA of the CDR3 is TGCGCCAGCAGCCAAGATCCGATGTTCGTTGCCGGGGAGCTGTTTTTT. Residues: CASSQDPMFVAGELFF.

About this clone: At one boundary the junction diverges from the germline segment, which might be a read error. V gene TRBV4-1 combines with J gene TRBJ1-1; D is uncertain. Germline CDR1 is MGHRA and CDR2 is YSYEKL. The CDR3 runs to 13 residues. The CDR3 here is CASSQAYNTEAFF. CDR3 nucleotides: TGCGCCAGCAGTCAAGCCTATAACACTGAAGCTTTCTTT.